The clone carrying this T cell receptor beta chain was seen a single time. Antigen: not known. Unique molecular identifiers were incorporated into the prepared TCRbeta library. TCRdb itself ran the PCR reads through MiXCR, one entry per CDR3 protein. The repertoire holds about 980,000 distinct CDR3 sequences, around 30% seen once, with roughly 30% in the top ten. This record comes from a study of T-cell reconstitution after alpha-beta-depleted transplantation in children. Study findings and constraints: Several hundred expanded graft clones reportedly supplied alpha-beta T cells about two months after transplant. Surviving recipient T cells and intrathymic progenitors accounted for some patients' high TCRbeta diversity at day 60. At one year after transplant, newly produced T cells mostly accounted for T-cell counts and diversity.

Trimming removed 0 bases at V and 7 bases at J, with 15 bases between. CDR1 is LGHDT, CDR2 YNNKEL, per germline (reference sequence). The CDR3 has 15 residues. The sequence was obtained from a boy less than two years old who had a stem cell transplant for SCID, so the T cells may come from the graft donor. The chain couples TRBV3-1 to TRBJ2-5; D might be TRBD2 (6 bases). Here the sequenced sample was PBMCs, mostly from graft donor cells, taken 360 days after TCRalphabeta/CD19-depleted stem cell transplant. DNA for the CDR3: TGTGCCAGCAGCCAAGATTGGGACTCCCCGGGGACCCAGTACTTC. It yields the protein CASSQDWDSPGTQYF.